Listed below are T cell receptor beta chains from one sample, sequenced in a study of T cell responses to AZD1222 COVID-19 vaccine. The protocol was immunoSEQ multiplex PCR, while the TCRdb copy is restricted to in-frame clones and leaves out a portion. Of under 70,000 clones in the sample, about 85% were seen once. Sequenced here: peripheral blood, sampled on day 0 of AZD1222 vaccination. These TCRs come from an adult in good health. CDR3s include the opening cysteine and the closing phenylalanine or tryptophan. The D gene is left open where the match is weak. Clone sizes are given selectively: once, few, many, or a class where the clone is expanded.

j_call	clone_size	v_call	d_call	cdr3_aa	cdr3_nt
TRBJ2-7	-	TRBV7-3	-	CASSSRGVYEQYF	TGTGCCAGCAGCTCGCGAGGGGTTTACGAGCAGTACTTC
TRBJ2-7	-	TRBV4-2	TRBD2	CASSQDGGGSGGLYEQYF	TGTGCCAGCAGCCAGGATGGAGGTGGCAGCGGGGGGCTCTACGAGCAGTACTTC
TRBJ2-7	-	TRBV11-1	-	CASSLFPLGEQYF	TGTGCCAGCAGCTTATTTCCGCTCGGCGAGCAGTACTTC
TRBJ1-5	-	TRBV18	TRBD1	CASPNRGMSNQPQHF	TGTGCCAGCCCCAACAGGGGGATGAGCAATCAGCCCCAGCATTTT
TRBJ2-7	-	TRBV19	-	CASSMLVSYEQYF	TGTGCCAGTAGTATGTTGGTCTCCTACGAGCAGTACTTC
TRBJ1-5	-	TRBV19	-	CASSPWGYSNQPQHF	TGTGCCAGTAGTCCTTGGGGGTATAGCAATCAGCCCCAGCATTTT
TRBJ2-7	-	TRBV27	TRBD2	CASSLSGLGFNEQYF	TGTGCCAGCAGTTTATCGGGACTAGGGTTCAACGAGCAGTACTTC
TRBJ2-1	few	TRBV3-1/TRBV3-2	-	CASSQLRVGAVEQFF	TGTGCCAGCAGCCAACTACGAGTGGGGGCGGTTGAGCAGTTCTTC
TRBJ2-7	-	TRBV6-5	TRBD2	CASTPLAGVYEQYF	TGTGCCAGCACCCCACTAGCGGGAGTATACGAGCAGTACTTC
TRBJ2-1	few	TRBV4-2	-	CASSQDWQGSYNEQFF	TGTGCCAGCAGCCAAGATTGGCAGGGTTCCTACAATGAGCAGTTCTTC
TRBJ2-2	-	TRBV6-4	-	CASNNGTGELFF	TGTGCCAGCAACAACGGGACCGGGGAGCTGTTTTTT
TRBJ2-7	-	TRBV29-1	-	CSVGTGILSYEQYF	TGCAGCGTTGGTACAGGGATCCTCTCCTACGAGCAGTACTTC
TRBJ1-3	-	TRBV7-2	-	CASSPRPITGGNTIYF	TGTGCCAGCAGCCCCCGCCCGATAACGGGAGGAAACACCATATATTTT
TRBJ1-5	-	TRBV28	-	CASTGFSGNQPQHF	TGTGCCAGCACCGGTTTTTCGGGGAATCAGCCCCAGCATTTT
TRBJ1-2	-	TRBV7-2	-	CASSLDGGLGGGYYGYTF	TGTGCCAGCAGCTTAGACGGGGGCCTCGGAGGAGGGTACTATGGCTACACCTTC
TRBJ1-1	-	TRBV7-2	-	CASSLWQANTEAFF	TGTGCCAGCAGCTTATGGCAGGCTAACACTGAAGCTTTCTTT
TRBJ1-5	-	TRBV3-1/TRBV3-2	-	CASSNGDNQPQHF	TGTGCCAGCAGCAACGGGGACAATCAGCCCCAGCATTTT
TRBJ1-3	-	TRBV27	-	CASSPGTYGNTIYF	TGTGCCAGCTCTCCAGGGACGTACGGAAACACCATATATTTT
TRBJ1-2	once	TRBV7-9	-	CASSLIAVYTF	TGTGCCAGCAGCCTAATTGCGGTCTACACCTTC
TRBJ2-5	-	TRBV19	-	CASSRGPNFRTQYF	TGTGCCAGTAGCCGAGGGCCGAATTTTAGGACCCAGTACTTC
TRBJ1-5	-	TRBV3-1/TRBV3-2	-	CASSQADNQPQHF	TGTGCCAGCAGCCAAGCAGACAATCAGCCCCAGCATTTT
TRBJ1-2	-	TRBV19	-	CASLGGTYGYTF	TGTGCCAGCCTGGGGGGGACCTATGGCTACACCTTC
TRBJ2-2	-	TRBV4-1	TRBD2	CASSLGGAGAYTGELFF	TGCGCCAGCAGCCTGGGCGGAGCGGGAGCGTACACCGGGGAGCTGTTTTTT
TRBJ2-2	-	TRBV28	-	CASSRTQAGELFF	TGTGCCAGCAGCCGGACTCAAGCCGGGGAGCTGTTTTTT
TRBJ2-7	-	TRBV6-5	-	CASRDRSYEQYF	TGTGCCAGTAGAGACAGGTCTTACGAGCAGTACTTC
TRBJ1-6	once	TRBV6-4	TRBD1	CASSDRQGGFSPLHF	TGTGCCAGCAGTGACCGACAGGGAGGGTTTTCACCCCTCCACTTT